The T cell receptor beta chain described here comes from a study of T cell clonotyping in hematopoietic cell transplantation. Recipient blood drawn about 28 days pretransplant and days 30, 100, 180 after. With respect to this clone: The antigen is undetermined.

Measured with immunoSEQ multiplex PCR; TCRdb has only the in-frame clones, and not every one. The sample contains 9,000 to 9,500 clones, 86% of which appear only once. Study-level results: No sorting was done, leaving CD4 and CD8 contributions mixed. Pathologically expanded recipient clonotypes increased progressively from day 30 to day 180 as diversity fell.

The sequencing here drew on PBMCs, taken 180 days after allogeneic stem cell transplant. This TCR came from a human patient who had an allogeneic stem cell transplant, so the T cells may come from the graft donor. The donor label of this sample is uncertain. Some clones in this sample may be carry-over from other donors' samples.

CDR3 in DNA: TGTGCCAGCAGCCCGACAGCTCCTAACTATGGCTACACCTTC. Its protein product is CASSPTAPNYGYTF. The rearrangement uses TRBV27 and TRBJ1-2, with D maybe TRBD1 (5 bases). The CDR3 runs 14 residues. Trimming shortened V by 6 bases and J by 0 bases, and 11 bases separated the two germline ends. The germline gives CDR1 MNHEY, CDR2 SMNVEV (reference sequence).